This T cell receptor beta chain was sequenced in a study of Graves' ophthalmopathy and Graves' hyperthyroidism. Study results and caveats: Blood also contained most of the expanded thyroid clonotypes above 0.001 frequency.

This clonotype was recorded at least ten times. The antigen remains undetermined. This CDR3 has 14 residues. CDR1 and CDR2 from the germline V gene are ENHRY and SYGVKD. V gave up 4 bases and J gave up 0 bases, with 10 bases separating them. RNA transcripts yielded amplified TCR beta CDR3 regions. RT-PCR with HTBI primers came first, then second-round multiplex PCR. TCRdb fed the multiplex PCR reads into MiXCR, producing one record per CDR3 protein. In the table there are around 1,000,000 distinct CDR3 sequences, 35% to 40% of which are singletons. The chain carries TRBV10-3 and TRBJ2-7, with D perhaps TRBD1 (6 bases). The sequencing sample was made of peripheral blood or thyroid tissue (not recorded which). The receptor's source is an adult man with Graves' hyperthyroidism. CDR3 in amino acids: CAISGAGASYEQYF. Here the CDR3 DNA reads TGTGCCATCAGTGGGGCAGGGGCCTCCTACGAGCAGTACTTC.